This T cell receptor (beta chain) appears in the sequencing data of a study of blood T cell repertoires in COVID-19. At the level of the study: PBMCs, B-cell-depleted T cells, or T cells were the source of the cDNA or gDNA that made up the material.

Membership in each cohort depended on participant-reported clinical history. Germline assignment: CDR1 KGHSH and CDR2 LQKENI. V was pared by 3 bases and J by 5 bases, with 13 bases of the junction left unmatched. The CDR3 is 17 residues long. In the study's own analysis: From reference gene primer amplification, estimates of nucleated cell counts were derived. Method: immunoSEQ multiplex PCR; TCRdb's copy keeps in-frame clones and lacks some. V, J and clone size reflect that table, while D and trimming were determined from the DNA. The sample lists 300,000 or so clones, around 90% seen once, with around 1.1% in the top ten.

This chain uses TRBV18 with TRBJ1-2; 9 bases match TRBD1. The TCR comes from a woman aged 25 to 45 who had recovered from COVID-19. The sequencing sample was made of PBMCs or T cells enriched from blood (not recorded which). This CDR3 is CASSPRDREPRSYGYTF. CDR3 DNA: TGTGCCAGCTCACCCCGGGACAGGGAGCCAAGAAGTTATGGCTACACCTTC.